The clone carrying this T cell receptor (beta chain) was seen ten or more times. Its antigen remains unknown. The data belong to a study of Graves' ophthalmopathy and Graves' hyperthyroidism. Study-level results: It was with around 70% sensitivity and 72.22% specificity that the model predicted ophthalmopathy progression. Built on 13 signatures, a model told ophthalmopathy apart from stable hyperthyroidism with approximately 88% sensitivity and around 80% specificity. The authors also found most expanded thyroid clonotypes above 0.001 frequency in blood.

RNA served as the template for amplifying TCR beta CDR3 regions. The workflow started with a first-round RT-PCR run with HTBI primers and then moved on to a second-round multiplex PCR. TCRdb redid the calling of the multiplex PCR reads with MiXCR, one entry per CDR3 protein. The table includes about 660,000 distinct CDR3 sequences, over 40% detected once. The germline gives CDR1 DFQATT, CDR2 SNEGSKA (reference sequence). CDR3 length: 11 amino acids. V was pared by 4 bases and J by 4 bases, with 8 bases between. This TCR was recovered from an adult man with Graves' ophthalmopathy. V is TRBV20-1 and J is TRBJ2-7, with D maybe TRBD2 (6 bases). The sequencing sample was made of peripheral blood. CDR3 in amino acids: CSANGLYEQYF. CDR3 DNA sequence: TGCAGTGCTAATGGACTATACGAGCAGTACTTC.